Included here is one TCR beta chain sequence, with context. The target antigen is unknown. The CDR3 is made up of 13 amino acids. Germline CDR1 reads SNHLY; CDR2 reads FYNNEI. V shed 10 bases, J shed 5 bases, and the junction held 6 bases outside the gene matches. This entry belongs to a study of T cell responses to AZD1222 COVID-19 vaccine. Study-level points and caveats: Repertoires were collected only later (after the peak T cell response had occurred).

TCRdb's copy holds only in-frame clones and misses some; the assay was immunoSEQ multiplex PCR. Seen here are 150,000 or so clones, more than 80% observed once, and the top ten hold 3.5% to 4.5%. The sequencing used peripheral blood, collected 28 days after the second dose of the MenACWY control vaccine. This clonotype was sampled from an adult who received the MenACWY meningococcal vaccine as a control. The rearrangement uses TRBV2 and TRBJ2-2; 8 bases line up with TRBD2. CDR3 loop: CATGRAGTGELFF. DNA for the CDR3: TGTGCCACCGGGAGGGCCGGGACCGGGGAGCTGTTTTTT. The full variable domain, rest sourced from reference TRBV2 and TRBJ2-2, is EPEVTQTPSHQVTQMGQEVILRCVPISNHLYFYWYRQILGQKVEFLVSFYNNEISEKSEIFDDQFSVERPDGSNFTLKIRSTKLEDSAMYFCATGRAGTGELFFGEGSRLTVL.